One and the same sample provided the 20 T cell receptor beta chains below, sequenced in a study of read filtering for tumor transcriptome and immune sequencing. This library used 300 to 450 ng RNA and molecular barcoded adaptors spanning alpha/delta and beta/gamma chains. TCRdb fed the reads into MiXCR, producing one record per CDR3 protein. The table includes 120,000 or so distinct CDR3 sequences, around 13% detected once. Sequenced material: a population of CD138-negative cells sorted from bone marrow. Receptor source: a donor at least 40 years old with multiple myeloma.

This clonotype was seen repeatedly, ten times or more. This chain links TRBV7-9 with TRBJ2-1; 12 nucleotides agree with TRBD2. CDR1 is SEHNR and CDR2 is FQNEAQ in the germline V gene (reference sequence). The J segment lost 0 bases and the V segment lost 1 base, leaving 7 bases of the junction unmatched. The CDR3 sequence is 19 residues long. CDR3 in DNA: TGTGCCAGCAGCTTAGGGCTAGCGGGAGGGTCAAGCTCCTACAATGAGCAGTTCTTC. Translating it yields CASSLGLAGGSSSYNEQFF. The entire variable domain, with the rest obtained from reference TRBV7-9 and TRBJ2-1, is as follows: DTGVSQNPRHKITKRGQNVTFRCDPISEHNRLYWYRQTLGQGPEFLTYFQNEAQLEKSRLLSDRFSAERPKGSFSTLEIQRTEQGDSAMYLCASSLGLAGGSSSYNEQFFGPGTRLTVL.

In this sample, this clonotype turned up many times. This sequence joins TRBV12-3 or TRBV12-4 and TRBJ2-3; 10 bases fit TRBD2. The CDR3 length is 16 residues. J gave up 2 bases and V 4 bases, and 6 bases lay outside the gene matches. CDR3 bases: TGTGCCAGCAGTTCCTGGACTAGCGGATACACAGATACGCAGTATTTT. This encodes CASSSWTSGYTDTQYF.

This clonotype was observed many times. The genes are TRBV6-6 and TRBJ2-7, with 11 bases fitting TRBD2. J lost 4 bases, V lost 1 base, and 6 bases had no gene match. Per the germline V gene, CDR1 is MNHNY and CDR2 is SVGAGI (reference sequence). CDR3 length: 16 residues. The CDR3 coding sequence is TGTGCCAGCAGTTACTTCGGTGTAGCGGGAGGGTACGAGCAGTACTTC. Translated: CASSYFGVAGGYEQYF.

This clonotype occurred many times. The chain is built from TRBV2 and TRBJ1-5; 9 bases map to TRBD1. Germline-derived CDR1 and CDR2 are SNHLY and FYNNEI. J gave up 5 bases and V 5 bases, and 4 bases lay outside the gene matches. There are 14 residues in the CDR3. The DNA of the CDR3 is TGTGCCAGCAGTTTACAGGGGGCGGATCAGCCCCAGCATTTT. Translation gives CASSLQGADQPQHF.

This clonotype has a count of ten or more. The V gene is TRBV4-2, the J gene TRBJ2-2; 11 bases are shared with TRBD2. This CDR3 spans 17 amino acids. The germline gives CDR1 LGHNA, CDR2 YNFKEQ. V dropped 3 bases and J dropped 6; count of bases not matched to a gene: 9. The CDR3 region is CASSHLGLADYAGELFF. CDR3 coding DNA: TGTGCCAGCAGCCATCTGGGACTAGCGGACTACGCCGGGGAGCTGTTTTTT.

This clonotype was seen at least ten times. The chain carries TRBV20-1 and TRBJ2-1; 12 nucleotides match TRBD2. This CDR3 has 17 amino acids. V lost 0 bases to trimming and J lost 10 bases; unmatched junction nucleotides: 13. Germline loops: CDR1 DFQATT, CDR2 SNEGSKA (reference sequence). Here the CDR3 reads CSARDLSSSGRAQEQFF. The CDR3 nucleotides read TGCAGTGCTAGAGATCTGTCATCTAGCGGGAGGGCCCAGGAGCAGTTCTTC.

On this clonotype: Given a much more abundant clone one base away, this may be a read error. The chain couples TRBV7-9 to TRBJ1-4; D not resolved. The CDR3 has 11 amino acids. The germline gives CDR1 SEHNR, CDR2 FQNEAQ (reference sequence). Here the CDR3 DNA reads TGTGCCAGCAGCTCGAATGAAAAACTGCTTTTT. Translated, it gives CASSSNEKLLF.

In its sample, this clonotype was seen a few times. The rearrangement uses TRBV5-6 and TRBJ1-1, with D possibly TRBD1 on 5 matching bases. This CDR3 contains 16 residues. V was cut by 2 bases and J by 6 bases, with 20 bases left in between. In germline, CDR1 is SGHDT, CDR2 YYEEEE. As DNA, the CDR3 is TGTGCCAGCAGCTTTCATCGGGATACCAGGGTTGCTGAAGCTTTCTTT. It specifies CASSFHRDTRVAEAFF.

The CDR3 region is CASSPAGFATDTQYF. The CDR3 nucleotides are TGTGCCAGCAGCCCCGCCGGTTTCGCTACAGATACGCAGTATTTT. The chain couples TRBV7-2 to TRBJ2-3; D not certain. This CDR3 comprises 15 residues. V was shortened by 5 bases and J by 3 bases, with 15 bases between the two germline ends. Germline values: CDR1 SGHTA, CDR2 FQGNSA.

This clonotype was observed many times. The chain combines TRBV12-3 or TRBV12-4 with TRBJ1-1, with 11 bases matching TRBD1. CDR3 length: 14 residues. Trimming removed 7 bases from V and 3 bases from J; junction bases left unmatched: 4. CDR3 sequence reads: CASIRTGGDTEAFF. The CDR3 DNA follows: TGTGCCAGCATCAGGACAGGGGGCGACACTGAAGCTTTCTTT.

This clonotype has a count of ten or more. V gene TRBV7-9 combines with J gene TRBJ2-1, with TRBD2 matching 14 bases. The CDR3 loop spans 17 amino acids. V gave up 6 bases and J gave up 0 bases; unmatched junction bases: 4. The V gene's germline CDR1 is SEHNR and CDR2 FQNEAQ (reference sequence). CDR3 amino acids: CASRGTSGGSSYNEQFF. The CDR3 bases are TGTGCCAGCAGAGGGACTAGCGGGGGTAGCTCCTACAATGAGCAGTTCTTC.

Details on this clonotype: Possible read error: a much larger clone is one base away. The chain has TRBV2 and TRBJ2-3; 8 positions match TRBD1. Germline CDR1 is SNHLY and CDR2 is FYNNEI. CDR3 length: 14 residues. The V gene end was trimmed by 5 bases and the J gene end by 1 base; junction bases not matched to a gene: 2. Here the CDR3 reads CASSRDRRTDTQYF. The CDR3 coding sequence is TGTGCCAGCAGTAGGGACAGGCGCACAGATACGCAGTATTTT.

The rearrangement joins TRBV29-1 to TRBJ2-1; 9 bases map to TRBD2. This CDR3 has 14 amino acids. The ends lost 7 bases at V and 6 bases at J; junction bases unmatched: 10. Germline V CDR1 and CDR2: SQVTM, ANQGSEA. DNA for the CDR3: TGCAGCGCTACAGGGCGCGGGAGGGTCAATGAGCAGTTCTTC. Translating it yields CSATGRGRVNEQFF.

This clonotype was detected a few times. V is TRBV5-1 and J is TRBJ2-1; 10 bases match TRBD2. The CDR3 sequence is 17 residues long. Germline V CDR1 and CDR2: SGHRS, YFSETQ. The trim removed 8 bases at V and 7 bases at J, leaving 18 bases unmatched. This chain's CDR3 is CARVEKLAGGTKNEQFF. Written as DNA, the CDR3 is TGCGCCAGAGTCGAGAAATTAGCGGGAGGAACTAAAAATGAGCAGTTCTTC.

This clonotype was counted at least ten times. The chain uses TRBV20-1 and TRBJ2-7; 9 bases are a match to TRBD2. The V gene end was trimmed by 1 base and the J gene end by 0 bases; junction bases not matched to a gene: 4. This CDR3 contains 15 residues. Germline CDR1 DFQATT, CDR2 SNEGSKA (reference sequence). The CDR3 sequence: CSARVGSGSSYEQYF. The CDR3 coding sequence is TGCAGTGCTAGAGTAGGTAGCGGGAGCTCCTACGAGCAGTACTTC.

The table lists this clonotype with many counts. This rearrangement joins TRBV18 to TRBJ2-1, with 10 bases lining up with TRBD2. Germline trimming cut 0 bases from V and 5 bases from J; bases unmatched to any gene: 1. The CDR3 consists of 15 residues. Germline CDR1 KGHSH, CDR2 LQKENI. CDR3 sequence: CASSPPTSGDNEQFF. CDR3 in DNA: TGTGCCAGCTCACCACCTACTAGCGGGGACAATGAGCAGTTCTTC.

This clonotype was seen ten or more times. The chain employs TRBV7-2 and TRBJ2-1; tentative D call: TRBD2 (7 bases). The CDR3 sequence is 15 residues long. Germline-derived CDR1 and CDR2 are SGHTA and FQGNSA. V gave up 6 bases and J gave up 4 bases, with 16 bases separating them. DNA of the CDR3: TGTGCCAGCAGATTCAGCGGGGACATTTACAATGAGCAGTTCTTC. Amino acids: CASRFSGDIYNEQFF.

The chain employs TRBV12-3 or TRBV12-4 and TRBJ1-4, with unresolved D. This CDR3 contains 13 residues. Trimming removed 4 bases from V and 5 bases from J, with 8 bases in between. DNA of the CDR3: TGTGCCAGCAGTTCCGGGCGGAATGAAAAACTGTTTTTT. Protein product: CASSSGRNEKLFF.

This clonotype was picked up many times. V gene TRBV15 combines with J gene TRBJ2-7; D is perhaps TRBD1 (6 bases). The CDR3 sequence is 15 residues long. The germline V gene encodes CDR1 LNHNV and CDR2 YYDKDF (reference sequence). V was shortened by 5 bases and J by 2 bases, with 16 bases between the two germline ends. Written as DNA, the CDR3 is TGTGCCACCAGCTCCCCCGGGACATTCACCTACGAGCAGTACTTC. It specifies CATSSPGTFTYEQYF.

As concerns this clonotype: A much more abundant neighbour one base away suggests this may be a read error. The chain couples TRBV6-5 to TRBJ2-1; D perhaps matches TRBD2 (6 bases). The CDR3 is made up of 17 amino acids. CDR1 is MNHEY, CDR2 SVGAGI, per germline. CDR3 bases: TGTGCCAGCAGTGCACCTCCGGGACTCCCCACCTACAAGGAGCAGTTCTTC. As protein: CASSAPPGLPTYKEQFF.